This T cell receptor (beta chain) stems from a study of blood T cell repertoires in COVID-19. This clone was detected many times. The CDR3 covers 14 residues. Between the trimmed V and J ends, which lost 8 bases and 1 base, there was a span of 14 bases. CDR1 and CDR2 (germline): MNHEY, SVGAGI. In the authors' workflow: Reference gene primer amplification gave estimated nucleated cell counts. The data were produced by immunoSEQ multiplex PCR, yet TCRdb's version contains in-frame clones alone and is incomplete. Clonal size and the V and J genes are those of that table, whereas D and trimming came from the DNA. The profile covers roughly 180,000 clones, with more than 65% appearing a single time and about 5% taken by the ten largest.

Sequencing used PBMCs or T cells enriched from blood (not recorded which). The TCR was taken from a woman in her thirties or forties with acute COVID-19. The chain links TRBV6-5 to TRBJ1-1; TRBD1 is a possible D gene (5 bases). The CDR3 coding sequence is TGTGCCAGCGGATTGGGGGGATCGAACACTGAAGCTTTCTTT. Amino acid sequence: CASGLGGSNTEAFF.